One sample yielded the 17 T cell receptor beta chains listed below, sequenced in a study of OX40 agonist ivuxolimab in advanced cancers. The assay was immunoSEQ multiplex PCR, and TCRdb's table has in-frame clones only and misses some. The sample lists about 58,000 clones; 80% to 90% were seen once. This specimen was CD4+ or CD8+ T cells sorted from blood, taken in a trial of the OX40 agonist ivuxolimab. The receptor set was obtained from an adult with an advanced solid tumor such as melanoma, head and neck, liver or kidney cancer.

This rearrangement joins TRBV7-9 to TRBJ2-2, with TRBD1 matching 7 bases. Germline CDR1 and CDR2: SEHNR and FQNEAQ (reference sequence). This CDR3 is 18 amino acids long. V trimming: 1 base; J trimming: 1 base; junction bases outside the gene matches: 9. The CDR3 spells CASSLEVGGKGNTGELFF. DNA for the CDR3: TGTGCCAGCAGCTTAGAAGTAGGGGGCAAAGGGAACACCGGGGAGCTGTTTTTT.

This chain links TRBV19 with TRBJ1-1; D not resolved. V lost 0 bases, J lost 2 bases, and 13 bases lay in between. Germline CDR1 and CDR2: LNHDA and SQIVND (reference sequence). This CDR3 spans 16 amino acids. The CDR3 here is CASSIDPTKGNTEAFF. DNA of the CDR3: TGTGCCAGTAGTATAGACCCGACCAAAGGAAACACTGAAGCTTTCTTT.

The chain has TRBV7-8 and TRBJ2-3; D uncertain. Trimming shortened V by 5 bases and J by 1 base, and 13 bases separated the two germline ends. The CDR3 runs 15 residues. Looked up from germline, CDR1 is SGHVS and CDR2 is FQNEAQ. CDR3 DNA: TGTGCCAGCAGCCTCTTAGTCCCGCGCACAGATACGCAGTATTTT. Translating it yields CASSLLVPRTDTQYF.

The V call is TRBV7-9, the J call TRBJ1-4; D is uncertain. The CDR3 runs to 15 residues. Germline V gives CDR1 SEHNR, CDR2 FQNEAQ (reference sequence). Trimming pared 4 bases from V and 7 bases from J, leaving 16 bases between. The CDR3 nucleotides read TGTGCCAGCAGCTCCGTTGGCCCGCTAGGTGAAAAACTGTTTTTT. This gives the protein CASSSVGPLGEKLFF.

The gene calls are TRBV5-4 and TRBJ2-3; D unresolved. Germline CDR1 is SGHNT and CDR2 is YYREEE (reference sequence). The V gene lost 4 bases and the J gene lost 1 base, with 10 bases spanning the gap. The CDR3 loop spans 14 amino acids. The CDR3 sequence is CASSRQTRTDTQYF. The CDR3, as DNA: TGTGCCAGCAGCCGGCAGACACGCACAGATACGCAGTATTTT.

The chain recombines TRBV4-2 with TRBJ2-1; possible D gene TRBD2, 6 bases. Germline CDR1 and CDR2: LGHNA and YNFKEQ. The CDR3 runs 16 residues. Trimming stripped 0 bases from V and 3 bases from J, with 12 bases between. The CDR3 sequence: CASSQEDGGIYNEQFF. The CDR3 DNA reads TGTGCCAGCAGCCAAGAGGACGGGGGTATCTACAATGAGCAGTTCTTC.

V and J are TRBV15 and TRBJ2-3; D is unresolved. With 5 bases removed from V and 7 bases from J, the gap between germline ends came to 13 bases. Germline V gives CDR1 LNHNV, CDR2 YYDKDF (reference sequence). The CDR3 sequence is 13 residues long. CDR3 amino acids: CATSQEDGYTQYF. CDR3 nucleotide sequence: TGTGCCACCAGCCAAGAGGACGGCTATACGCAGTATTTT. Based on the CDR3 plus reference TRBV15 and TRBJ2-3, the full variable domain is DAMVIQNPRYQVTQFGKPVTLSCSQTLNHNVMYWYQQKSSQAPKLLFHYYDKDFNNEADTPDNFQSRRPNTSFCFLDIRSPGLGDTAMYLCATSQEDGYTQYFGPGTRLTVL.

J is TRBJ2-7 and V is TRBV2, with a tentative D call TRBD1 (6 bases). The CDR3 has 14 residues. In germline, CDR1 is SNHLY, CDR2 FYNNEI. V was shortened by 4 bases and J by 3 bases, with 13 bases between the two germline ends. DNA for the CDR3: TGTGCCAGCAGTGCCGGGACAAATCTCTACGAGCAGTACTTC. As protein: CASSAGTNLYEQYF. The full variable domain, rest sourced from reference TRBV2 and TRBJ2-7, is EPEVTQTPSHQVTQMGQEVILRCVPISNHLYFYWYRQILGQKVEFLVSFYNNEISEKSEIFDDQFSVERPDGSNFTLKIRSTKLEDSAMYFCASSAGTNLYEQYFGPGTRLTVT.

This clone is a singleton in its sample. At the DNA level, this CDR3 is encoded by other sequences in the same sample as well. J is TRBJ2-1 and V is TRBV27; TRBD2 matches 13 bases. The germline CDR1 and CDR2 sequences are MNHEY and SMNVEV (reference sequence). The CDR3 extends over 15 amino acids. Trimming took 2 bases from V and 7 from J; bases not matched to a gene: 2. CDR3 in amino acids: CASSLGTSGNNEQFF. The CDR3 DNA reads as TGTGCCAGCAGTTTAGGGACTAGCGGGAATAATGAGCAGTTCTTC.

The V and J genes are TRBV5-6 and TRBJ2-3; D is unclear. This CDR3 is built from 15 residues. V was pared by 4 bases and J by 2 bases, with 14 bases between. In germline, CDR1 is SGHDT, CDR2 YYEEEE. Written as DNA, the CDR3 is TGTGCCAGCAGCCTACCCGGGCCTACCACAGATACGCAGTATTTT. Its protein product is CASSLPGPTTDTQYF.

V is TRBV11-2 and J is TRBJ2-1; tentative D call: TRBD2 (6 bases). The germline CDR1 and CDR2 sequences are SGHAT and FQNNGV. V was cut by 4 bases and J by 7 bases, with 17 bases left in between. The CDR3 has 15 residues. Here the CDR3 reads CASSSLAPEGNEQFF. The CDR3 nucleotides read TGTGCCAGCAGCTCACTAGCCCCAGAAGGGAATGAGCAGTTCTTC.

This clone is a singleton in its sample. The CDR3 here is CASSYSQTGFYGYTF. The DNA for the CDR3 is TGTGCCAGCAGTTACTCCCAGACGGGCTTCTATGGCTACACCTTC. The chain has TRBV6-5 and TRBJ1-2, with D hard to call. The CDR3 consists of 15 residues. The germline V and J ends were trimmed by 0 bases and 4 bases, with 12 bases remaining between them. In germline, CDR1 is MNHEY, CDR2 SVGAGI.

J is TRBJ1-2 and V is TRBV25-1; D ambiguous. V was trimmed by 1 base and J by 8 bases, leaving 11 bases between them. The CDR3 extends over 13 amino acids. CDR1 and CDR2 (germline): MGHDK, SYGVNS. CDR3 protein: CASSELAGGGYTF. CDR3 nucleotides: TGTGCCAGCAGTGAATTGGCAGGTGGCGGCTACACCTTC.

The rearrangement uses TRBV7-9 and TRBJ1-4, with D perhaps TRBD1 (6 bases). The germline CDR1 and CDR2 sequences are SEHNR and FQNEAQ (reference sequence). V lost 5 bases, J lost 4 bases, and 11 bases lay in between. There are 14 residues in the CDR3. The CDR3 here is CASSPDSLNEKLFF. Here the CDR3 DNA reads TGTGCCAGCAGCCCGGACAGCCTTAATGAAAAACTGTTTTTT.

This sequence joins TRBV7-9 and TRBJ2-3; 8 bases align to TRBD1. The CDR3 has 16 amino acids. The germline CDR1 and CDR2 sequences are SEHNR and FQNEAQ (reference sequence). V trimming: 2 bases; J trimming: 2 bases; junction bases outside the gene matches: 6. CDR3 residues: CASSLPRDRSTDTQYF. For the CDR3, the DNA is TGTGCCAGCAGCTTACCCCGGGACAGGTCCACAGATACGCAGTATTTT.

The chain employs TRBV5-6 and TRBJ1-2; D is unclear. The V end was cut by 5 bases, the J end by 4 bases, with 15 bases between. The CDR3 covers 14 residues. Germline V gene sequence: CDR1 SGHDT, CDR2 YYEEEE. The CDR3 sequence: CASSPGTLFYGYTF. The CDR3, as DNA: TGTGCCAGCAGTCCCGGTACCTTATTCTATGGCTACACCTTC.

The genes are TRBV29-1 and TRBJ1-4; no reliable D call. This CDR3 contains 10 residues. Per germline, CDR1 SQVTM and CDR2 ANQGSEA. Between the trimmed V and J ends, which lost 5 bases and 5 bases, there was a span of 3 bases. Here the CDR3 reads CSVLNEKLFF. CDR3 nucleotides: TGCAGCGTTTTAAATGAAAAACTGTTTTTT. The full variable domain, its missing parts supplied by reference TRBV29-1 and TRBJ1-4, is SAVISQKPSRDICQRGTSLTIQCQVDSQVTMMFWYRQQPGQSLTLIATANQGSEATYESGFVIDKFPISRPNLTFSTLTVSNMSPEDSSIYLCSVLNEKLFFGSGTQLSVL.